The present T cell receptor beta chain was sequenced within a study of cytomegalovirus exposure and HLA in healthy donors. The study's findings and limits: There was a cluster of highly shared sequence variants that was likely a sequencing artifact.

About this clone: Its specificity is unknown.

Primers included in the PCR were 60 Vbeta and 13 Jbeta primers. TCRdb's copy holds only in-frame clones and misses some; the assay was immunoSEQ multiplex PCR. Among tens of thousands of clones listed, roughly two fifths were seen once. Sequenced material: PBMCs. This sequence originates from a woman aged 50 to 65 in good health and CMV-seronegative.

The CDR3 DNA reads as TGTGCCAGCAGCTTAGTGCGCGGGAGCCAAGAGACCCAGTACTTC. Translation: CASSLVRGSQETQYF. The V and J genes are TRBV7-2 and TRBJ2-5, with TRBD2 matching 7 bases. The trim removed 1 base at V and 1 base at J, leaving 3 bases unmatched. Per the germline V gene, CDR1 is SGHTA and CDR2 is FQGNSA. This CDR3 has 15 amino acids.